The source of this TCR beta chain is a study of tumor-infiltrating lymphocytes in localized non-small cell lung cancer listed by TCRdb under 2021. As for the study more broadly: The cohort covered several histologies, both smokers and never-smokers, and patients whose samples were collected after neoadjuvant chemotherapy. In total, the ICON cohort was made up of approximately 140 surgical patients who had localized non-small cell lung cancer and whose tumors were resected. For under 60 patients, immunoSEQ T-cell fraction was compared between paired tumor and uninvolved lung. The same patients underwent several integrated assays, with TCR sequencing performed together with flow cytometry, multiplex immunofluorescence, RNA-seq, exome sequencing and proteomics. Resected tumor tissue and uninvolved lung tissue described as non-adjacent to the tumor were contributed by each patient, with both tissues obtained from the same patient.

Patient enrollment in ICON started in the first half of 2016, and the final patient was enrolled in the second half of 2018. In a subcohort of 76 patients, fresh tumor and matched uninvolved tissue were collected for in-depth immune analyses, with TCR sequencing among those analyses. No cell sorting was done, and TCR sequencing was instead run on DNA isolated from bulk tissue. About this clone: The antigen it recognizes is unknown. Per-base qualities were not stored, and no clone one base away is much larger.

General conclusions and limits of the study: Assay coverage varied across patients depending on available tissue quantity, so only a subset of the cohort had TCR sequencing. Tumor T-cell fraction from TCR sequencing was not associated with recurrence-free survival (p = 0.61). Higher T cell infiltration in tumors than in uninvolved lung tissue was supported by TCRbeta sequencing, consistent with immunofluorescence CD3 counts. No difference in TCR-derived T-cell fraction was observed between the flow cytometry-defined immunotypes IM1 (good prognosis) and IM2 (poor prognosis). Because different assays used different pieces of the same tissue, technical variation could not be distinguished from intratumor heterogeneity.

The germline V gene sets CDR1 to SGHTA and CDR2 to FQGTGA. The CDR3 starts with the cysteine, ends with the phenylalanine, and has 14 residues. The CDR3 DNA has 42 bases and is translated from base 1. V is shortened by 2 bases, J by 0 bases, and the region joining them spans 7 bases. The T-cell fraction in tumor and uninvolved lung tissue was provided by TCR sequencing with the immunoSEQ assay. The authors processed their data as follows. To analyze survival, patients were divided into a high T-cell fraction group (upper tertile) and a low T-cell fraction group (lower two tertiles), and the two groups were compared using a log-rank test. A signed-rank test was used to test differences in T-cell fraction between paired tumor and uninvolved lung samples. TCRdb stores this immuneACCESS table with in-frame sequences only. Part of the clones is absent; in the studies checked, under half of the shortfall reflects unresolved V genes, and no reason is known for the rest. From that table come the V and J calls and clone size; the DNA was used to work out D and trimming. This sample comprises 15,000 to 20,000 clones, around 80% of them detected only once. The ten largest clonotypes hold roughly 5% of the sample.

Sequenced input: lung tumor tissue. The sequence is built from TRBV7-3 and TRBJ1-1; no D segment can be confidently identified. This TCR was recovered from a human donor with non-small cell lung cancer. The nucleotides are TGTGCCAGCAGCTTATCCGGGATGAACACTGAAGCTTTCTTT. It codes for CASSLSGMNTEAFF. Where the CDR3 stops, the reference TRBV7-3 and TRBJ1-1 genes take over; the full variable domain is GAGVSQTPSNKVTEKGKYVELRCDPISGHTALYWYRQSLGQGPEFLIYFQGTGAADDSGLPNDRFFAVRPEGSVSTLKIQRTERGDSAVYLCASSLSGMNTEAFFGQGTRLTVV.